Included here is one TCR beta chain sequence, with context. Authors' methods: The assay estimated nucleated cells by amplifying reference gene primers. Only in-frame clones appear in the TCRdb table, and some are missing; sequencing was by immunoSEQ multiplex PCR. That table is the source of V, J and clone size, and D and trimming were worked out from the DNA. The sample consists of fewer than 200,000 clones, roughly nine tenths of them appearing once. This record belongs to a study of blood T cell repertoires in COVID-19. Study-wide background: Donors in the United States, Italy and Spain gave samples during acute or convalescent COVID-19. PBMCs, B-cell-depleted T cells, or T cells provided the cDNA or gDNA that made up the material.

CDR1 is SGHVS, CDR2 FQNEAQ, per germline. V lost 5 bases, J lost 11 bases, and 17 bases stayed unmatched. The CDR3 runs to 16 residues. The receptor was isolated from a man aged 65 to 79 with active or convalescent COVID-19. Sample: peripheral blood. This chain connects TRBV7-8 to TRBJ1-1; 10 bases line up with TRBD1. CDR3 amino acids: CASSPRFGTGDQWAFF. In DNA, the CDR3 is TGTGCCAGCAGCCCTCGATTCGGGACAGGGGACCAGTGGGCTTTCTTT. Variable domain in full (rest from reference TRBV7-8 and TRBJ1-1): GAGVSQSPRYKVAKRGQDVALRCDPISGHVSLFWYQQALGQGPEFLTYFQNEAQLDKSGLPSDRFFAERPEGSVSTLKIQRTQQEDSAVYLCASSPRFGTGDQWAFFGQGTRLTVV.